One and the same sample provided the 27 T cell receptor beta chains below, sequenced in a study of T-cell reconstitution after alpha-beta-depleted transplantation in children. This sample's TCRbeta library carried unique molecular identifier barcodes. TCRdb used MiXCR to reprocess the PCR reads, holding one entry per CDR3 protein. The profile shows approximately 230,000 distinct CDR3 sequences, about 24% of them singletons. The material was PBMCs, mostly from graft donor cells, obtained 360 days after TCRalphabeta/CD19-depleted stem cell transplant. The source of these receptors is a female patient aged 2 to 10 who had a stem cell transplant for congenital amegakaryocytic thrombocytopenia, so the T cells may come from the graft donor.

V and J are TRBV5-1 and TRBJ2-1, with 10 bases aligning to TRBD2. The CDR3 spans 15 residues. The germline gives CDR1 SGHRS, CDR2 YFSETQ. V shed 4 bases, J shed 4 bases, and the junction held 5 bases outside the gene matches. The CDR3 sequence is CASSALAGVYNEQFF. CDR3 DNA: TGCGCCAGCAGCGCCCTAGCGGGAGTTTACAATGAGCAGTTCTTC.

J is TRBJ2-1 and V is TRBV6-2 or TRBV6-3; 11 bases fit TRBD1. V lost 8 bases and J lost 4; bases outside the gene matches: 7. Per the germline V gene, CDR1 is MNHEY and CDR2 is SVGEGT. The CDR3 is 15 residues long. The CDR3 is CASGPGQGAYNEQFF. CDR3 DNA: TGTGCCAGCGGACCCGGACAGGGGGCTTACAATGAGCAGTTCTTC.

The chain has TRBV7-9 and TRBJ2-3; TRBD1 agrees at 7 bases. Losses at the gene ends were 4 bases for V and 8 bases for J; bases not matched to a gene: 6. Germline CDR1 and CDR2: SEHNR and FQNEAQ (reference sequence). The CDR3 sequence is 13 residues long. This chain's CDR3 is CASSSKDRFTQYF. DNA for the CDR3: TGTGCCAGCAGCTCAAAGGACAGGTTTACGCAGTATTTT.

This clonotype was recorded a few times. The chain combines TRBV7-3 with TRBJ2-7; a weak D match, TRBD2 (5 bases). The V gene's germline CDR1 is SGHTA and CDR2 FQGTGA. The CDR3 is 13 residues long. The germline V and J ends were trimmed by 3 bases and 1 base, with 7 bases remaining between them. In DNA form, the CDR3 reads TGTGCCAGCAGCTTCCGGACTTCCTACGAGCAGTACTTC. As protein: CASSFRTSYEQYF.

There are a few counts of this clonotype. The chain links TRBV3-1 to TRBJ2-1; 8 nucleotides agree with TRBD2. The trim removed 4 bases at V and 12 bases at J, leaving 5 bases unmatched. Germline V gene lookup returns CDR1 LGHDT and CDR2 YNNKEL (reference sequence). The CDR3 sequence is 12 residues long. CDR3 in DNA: TGTGCCAGCAGCCCACGTAGCGGGACGCAGTTCTTC. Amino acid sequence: CASSPRSGTQFF.

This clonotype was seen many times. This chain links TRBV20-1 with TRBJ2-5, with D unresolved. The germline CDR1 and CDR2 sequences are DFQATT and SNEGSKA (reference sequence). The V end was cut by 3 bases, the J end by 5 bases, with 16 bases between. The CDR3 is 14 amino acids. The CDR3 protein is CSARVPATGETQYF. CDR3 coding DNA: TGCAGTGCTAGGGTCCCAGCGACTGGTGAGACCCAGTACTTC.

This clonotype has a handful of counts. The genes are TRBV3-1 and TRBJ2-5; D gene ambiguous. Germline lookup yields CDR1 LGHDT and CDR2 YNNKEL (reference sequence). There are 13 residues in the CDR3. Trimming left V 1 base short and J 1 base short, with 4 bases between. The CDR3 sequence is CASSQGGQETQYF. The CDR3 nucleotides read TGTGCCAGCAGCCAAGGGGGCCAAGAGACCCAGTACTTC.

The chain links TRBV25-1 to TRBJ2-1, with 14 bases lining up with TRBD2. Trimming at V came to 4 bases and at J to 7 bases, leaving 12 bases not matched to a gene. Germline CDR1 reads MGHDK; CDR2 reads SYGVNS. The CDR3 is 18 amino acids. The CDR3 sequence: CASSGLAGGFGVGNEQFF. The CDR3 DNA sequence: TGTGCCAGCAGTGGACTAGCGGGAGGGTTTGGGGTAGGGAATGAGCAGTTCTTC.

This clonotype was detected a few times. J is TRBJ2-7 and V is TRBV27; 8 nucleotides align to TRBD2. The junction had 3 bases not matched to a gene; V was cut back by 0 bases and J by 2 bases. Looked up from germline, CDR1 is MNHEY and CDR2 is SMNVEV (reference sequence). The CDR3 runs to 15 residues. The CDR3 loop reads CASSLSYGGAYEQYF. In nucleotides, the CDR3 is TGTGCCAGCAGTTTATCATACGGGGGGGCCTACGAGCAGTACTTC.

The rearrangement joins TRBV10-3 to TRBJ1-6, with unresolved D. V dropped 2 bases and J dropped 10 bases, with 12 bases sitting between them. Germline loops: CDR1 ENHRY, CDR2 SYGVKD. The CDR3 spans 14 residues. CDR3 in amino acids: CAISEGSVRSPLHF. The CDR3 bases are TGTGCCATCAGTGAGGGTAGTGTGCGATCACCCCTCCACTTT.

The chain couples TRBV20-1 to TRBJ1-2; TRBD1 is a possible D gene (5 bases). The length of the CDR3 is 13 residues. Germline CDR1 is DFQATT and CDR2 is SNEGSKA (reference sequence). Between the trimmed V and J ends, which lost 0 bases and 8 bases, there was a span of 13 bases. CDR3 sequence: CSARDGGAGGYTF. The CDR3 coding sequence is TGCAGTGCTAGAGATGGAGGGGCGGGGGGCTACACCTTC.

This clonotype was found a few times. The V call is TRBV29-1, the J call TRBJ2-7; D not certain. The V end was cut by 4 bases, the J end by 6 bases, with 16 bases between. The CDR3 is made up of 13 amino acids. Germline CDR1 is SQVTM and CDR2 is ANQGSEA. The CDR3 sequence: CSVGSVRASEQYF. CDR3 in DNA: TGCAGCGTTGGCTCCGTCCGAGCTAGCGAGCAGTACTTC.

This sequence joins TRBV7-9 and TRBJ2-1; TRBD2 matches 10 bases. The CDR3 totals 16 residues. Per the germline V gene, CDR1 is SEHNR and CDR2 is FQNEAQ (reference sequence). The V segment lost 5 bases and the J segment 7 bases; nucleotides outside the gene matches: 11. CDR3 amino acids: CASSAFPFSGGNEQFF. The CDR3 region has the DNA TGTGCCAGCAGCGCTTTTCCTTTTAGCGGGGGGAATGAGCAGTTCTTC.

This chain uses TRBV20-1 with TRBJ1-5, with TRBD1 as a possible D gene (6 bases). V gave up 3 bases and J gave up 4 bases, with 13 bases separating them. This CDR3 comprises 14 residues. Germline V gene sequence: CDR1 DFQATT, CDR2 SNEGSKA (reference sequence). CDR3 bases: TGCAGTGCTAGTTGGGGGCAGGAGAATCAGCCCCAGCATTTT. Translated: CSASWGQENQPQHF.

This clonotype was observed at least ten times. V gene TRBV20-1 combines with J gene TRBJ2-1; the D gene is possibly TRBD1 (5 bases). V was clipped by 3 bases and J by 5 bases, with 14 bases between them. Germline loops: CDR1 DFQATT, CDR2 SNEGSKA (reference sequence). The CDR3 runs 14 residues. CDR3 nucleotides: TGCAGTGCTAGGGCCAGGGTAGTGCACAATGAGCAGTTCTTC. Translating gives CSARARVVHNEQFF.

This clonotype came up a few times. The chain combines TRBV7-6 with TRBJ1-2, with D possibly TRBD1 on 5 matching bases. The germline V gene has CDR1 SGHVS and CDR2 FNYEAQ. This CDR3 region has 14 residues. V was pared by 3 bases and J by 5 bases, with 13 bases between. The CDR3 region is CASSFNRDGYGYTF. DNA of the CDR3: TGTGCCAGCAGCTTCAACCGGGACGGGTATGGCTACACCTTC.

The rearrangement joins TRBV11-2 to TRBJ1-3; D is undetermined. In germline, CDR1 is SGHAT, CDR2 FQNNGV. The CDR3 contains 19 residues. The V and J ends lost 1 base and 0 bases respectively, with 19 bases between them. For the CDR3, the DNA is TGTGCCAGCAGCTTAGGAGGATTCCCGGTCGGGGTCTCTGGAAACACCATATATTTT. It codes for CASSLGGFPVGVSGNTIYF.

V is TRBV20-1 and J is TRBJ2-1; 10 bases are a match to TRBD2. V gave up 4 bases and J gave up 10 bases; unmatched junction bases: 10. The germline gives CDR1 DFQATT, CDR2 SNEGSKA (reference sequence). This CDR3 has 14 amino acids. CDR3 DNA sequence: TGCAGTGCTATCATACTAGCGGGGCTGGGGGAGCAGTTCTTC. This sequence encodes CSAIILAGLGEQFF.

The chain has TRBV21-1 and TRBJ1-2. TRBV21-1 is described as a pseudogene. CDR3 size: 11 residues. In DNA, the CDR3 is TGTGCCAGCAGTACTAACTATGGCTACACCTTC. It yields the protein CASSTNYGYTF.

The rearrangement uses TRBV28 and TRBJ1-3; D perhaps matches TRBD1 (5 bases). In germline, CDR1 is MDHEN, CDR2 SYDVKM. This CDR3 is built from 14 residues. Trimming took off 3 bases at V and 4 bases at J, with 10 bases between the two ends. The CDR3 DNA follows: TGTGCCAGCAGTTTGAGTGACAGAGGAAACACCATATATTTT. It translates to CASSLSDRGNTIYF.

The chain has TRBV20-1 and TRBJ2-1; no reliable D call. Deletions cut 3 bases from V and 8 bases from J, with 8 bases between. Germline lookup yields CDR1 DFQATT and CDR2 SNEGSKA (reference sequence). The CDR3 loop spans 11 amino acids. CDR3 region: CSASYVDEQFF. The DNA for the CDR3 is TGCAGTGCTAGTTACGTGGATGAGCAGTTCTTC.

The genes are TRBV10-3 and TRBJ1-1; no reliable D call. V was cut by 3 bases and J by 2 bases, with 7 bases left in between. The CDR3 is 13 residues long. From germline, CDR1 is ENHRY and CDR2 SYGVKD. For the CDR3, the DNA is TGTGCCATCAGTGACAGCGCTAACACTGAAGCTTTCTTT. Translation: CAISDSANTEAFF.

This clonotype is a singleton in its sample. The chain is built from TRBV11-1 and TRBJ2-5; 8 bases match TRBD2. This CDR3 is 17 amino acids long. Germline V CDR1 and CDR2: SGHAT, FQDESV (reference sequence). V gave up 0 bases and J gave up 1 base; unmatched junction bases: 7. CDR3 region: CASSLAHGGGLQETQYF. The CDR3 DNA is TGTGCCAGCAGCTTAGCGCACGGCGGGGGGCTCCAAGAGACCCAGTACTTC.

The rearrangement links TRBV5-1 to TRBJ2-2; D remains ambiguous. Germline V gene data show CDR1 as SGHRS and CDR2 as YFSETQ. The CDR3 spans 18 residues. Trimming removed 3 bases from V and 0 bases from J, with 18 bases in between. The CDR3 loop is CASSSESWTASNTGELFF. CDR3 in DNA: TGCGCCAGCAGCTCGGAATCCTGGACGGCTTCGAACACCGGGGAGCTGTTTTTT.

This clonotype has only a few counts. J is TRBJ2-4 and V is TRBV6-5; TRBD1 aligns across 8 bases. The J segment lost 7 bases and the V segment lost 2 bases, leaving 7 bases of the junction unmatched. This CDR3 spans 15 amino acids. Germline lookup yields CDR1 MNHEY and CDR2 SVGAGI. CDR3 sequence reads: CASSYPERTGNIQYF. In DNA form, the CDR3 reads TGTGCCAGCAGTTACCCCGAACGGACAGGGAACATTCAGTACTTC.

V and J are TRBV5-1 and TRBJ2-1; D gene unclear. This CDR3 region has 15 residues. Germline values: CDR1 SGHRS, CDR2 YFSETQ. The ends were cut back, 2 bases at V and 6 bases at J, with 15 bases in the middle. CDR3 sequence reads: CASSLGSSPANEQFF. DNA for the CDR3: TGCGCCAGCAGCTTAGGGTCGTCACCAGCCAATGAGCAGTTCTTC.

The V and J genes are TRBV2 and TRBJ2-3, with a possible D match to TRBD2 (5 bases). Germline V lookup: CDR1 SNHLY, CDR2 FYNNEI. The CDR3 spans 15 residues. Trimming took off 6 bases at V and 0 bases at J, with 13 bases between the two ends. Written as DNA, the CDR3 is TGTGCCAGCAGACTCCGGGGTACTAGCACAGATACGCAGTATTTT. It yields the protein CASRLRGTSTDTQYF.